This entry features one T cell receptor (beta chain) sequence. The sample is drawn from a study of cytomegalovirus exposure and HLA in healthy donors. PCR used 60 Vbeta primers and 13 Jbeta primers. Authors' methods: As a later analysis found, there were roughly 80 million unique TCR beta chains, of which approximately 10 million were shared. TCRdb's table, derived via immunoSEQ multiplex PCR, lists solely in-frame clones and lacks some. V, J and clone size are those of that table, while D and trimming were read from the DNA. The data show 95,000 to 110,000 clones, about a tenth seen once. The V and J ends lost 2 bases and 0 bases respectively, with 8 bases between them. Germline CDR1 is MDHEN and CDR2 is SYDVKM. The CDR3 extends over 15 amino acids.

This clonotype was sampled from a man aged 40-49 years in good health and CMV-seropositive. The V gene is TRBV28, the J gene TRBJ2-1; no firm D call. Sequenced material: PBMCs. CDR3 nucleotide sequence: TGTGCCAGCAGTTTAGAGGAGAGCTCCTACAATGAGCAGTTCTTC. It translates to CASSLEESSYNEQFF.